This T cell receptor beta chain was sequenced during a study of CD8 T cells in ankylosing spondylitis. This clonotype was counted between two and nine times. What it recognizes is unknown. One entry per CDR3 protein, called by TCRdb with MiXCR from the 5' RACE reads. The sample has 250,000 to 350,000 distinct CDR3 sequences, 20% seen once. Broader study findings: Previous work reported some of these motif variants in the synovial fluid and blood of reactive arthritis.

This receptor was identified in a male donor with ankylosing spondylitis or in good health (not recorded which). The sample comprised blood, either unsorted or a sorted T cell fraction (not recorded which).

The CDR3 DNA reads as TGTGCCAGCAGTTGGATGGGGGGGACCTCTCGAGAGACCCAGTACTTC. Protein: CASSWMGGTSRETQYF. The gene calls are TRBV6-5 and TRBJ2-5; 7 bases agree with TRBD2. Germline V gene data show CDR1 as MNHEY and CDR2 as SVGAGI. This CDR3 has 16 amino acids. V trimming: 4 bases; J trimming: 4 bases; junction bases outside the gene matches: 12.